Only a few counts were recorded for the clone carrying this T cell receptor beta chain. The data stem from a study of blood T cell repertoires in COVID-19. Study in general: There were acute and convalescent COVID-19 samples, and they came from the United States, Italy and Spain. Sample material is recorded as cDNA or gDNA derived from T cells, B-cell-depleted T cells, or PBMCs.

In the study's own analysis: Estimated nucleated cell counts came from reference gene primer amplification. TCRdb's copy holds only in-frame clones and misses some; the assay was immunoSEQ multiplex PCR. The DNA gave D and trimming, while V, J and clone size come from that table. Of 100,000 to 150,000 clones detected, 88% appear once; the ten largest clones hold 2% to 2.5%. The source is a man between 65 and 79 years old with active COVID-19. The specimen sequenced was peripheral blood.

For the CDR3, the DNA is TGTGCCAGCTCTAGAGACTCGTACGGGGAGCTGTTTTTT. Translating gives CASSRDSYGELFF. V is TRBV2 and J is TRBJ2-2; no clear D. This CDR3 spans 13 amino acids. V dropped 8 bases and J dropped 7 bases, with 14 bases sitting between them. Germline V gives CDR1 SNHLY, CDR2 FYNNEI.